This T cell receptor beta chain originates from a study of T cell clones after liver transplantation. On the study more broadly: Tolerant meant at least one year fully off immunosuppression without liver enzymes above twice normal.

Data came from immunoSEQ multiplex PCR; TCRdb stores just in-frame clones and leaves some out. Of 85,000 to 130,000 clones listed, 82% are singletons. The source material was CD4+ T cells from blood, sampled before liver transplant. This clonotype was sampled from a human donor who received a liver transplant.

This chain's CDR3 is CAWSPRGLYSNQPQHF. The DNA for the CDR3 is TGTGCCTGGAGTCCCAGGGGGCTCTATAGCAATCAGCCCCAGCATTTT. The chain is built from TRBV30 and TRBJ1-5; 8 nucleotides match TRBD1. The J segment lost 0 bases and the V segment lost 2 bases, leaving 6 bases of the junction unmatched. The CDR3 length is 16 residues. CDR1 and CDR2 from the germline V gene are GTSNPN and SVGIG (reference sequence).